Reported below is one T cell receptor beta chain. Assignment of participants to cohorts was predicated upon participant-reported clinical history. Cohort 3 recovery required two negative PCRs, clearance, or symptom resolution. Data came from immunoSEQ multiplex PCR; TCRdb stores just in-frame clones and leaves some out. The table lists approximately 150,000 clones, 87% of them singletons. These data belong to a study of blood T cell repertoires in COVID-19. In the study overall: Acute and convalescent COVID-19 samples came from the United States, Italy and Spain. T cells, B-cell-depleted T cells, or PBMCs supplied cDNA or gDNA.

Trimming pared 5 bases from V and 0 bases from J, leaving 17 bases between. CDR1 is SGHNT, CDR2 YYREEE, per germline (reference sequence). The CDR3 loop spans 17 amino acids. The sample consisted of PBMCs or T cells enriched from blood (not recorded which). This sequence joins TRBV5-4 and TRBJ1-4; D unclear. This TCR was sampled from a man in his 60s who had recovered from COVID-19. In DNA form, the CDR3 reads TGTGCCAGCAGGGCCGACGTGGGCGGGCCAACTAATGAAAAACTGTTTTTT. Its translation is CASRADVGGPTNEKLFF.